This T cell receptor (beta chain) originates from a study of monozygotic twins with cystic fibrosis. Study in general: Three micrograms of fragmented DNA underwent 15 PCR cycles for library preparation.

Study results and caveats: The repertoire was suggested to be naive-dominated, clonality median approximately 0.0093. No link emerged between shared CDR3 counts and age, concordance or severity. Monozygotic CF twins shared more identical nucleotide clonotypes than unrelated patients.

On this clone: Its target is unknown.

Sequenced by immunoSEQ multiplex PCR; TCRdb stores in-frame clones only, minus some. Among some 30,000 clones listed, more than 85% were seen once. This TCR came from a girl between 2 and 10 years old with cystic fibrosis. The sample consisted of blood.

The CDR3 loop is CASSFGGTQETQYF. DNA for the CDR3: TGTGCCAGCAGCTTCGGGGGAACGCAAGAGACCCAGTACTTC. The chain links TRBV11-2 to TRBJ2-5, with D possibly TRBD2 on 6 matching bases. Trimming took off 3 bases at V and 2 bases at J, with 10 bases between the two ends. The CDR3 is 14 amino acids. Germline V lookup: CDR1 SGHAT, CDR2 FQNNGV.